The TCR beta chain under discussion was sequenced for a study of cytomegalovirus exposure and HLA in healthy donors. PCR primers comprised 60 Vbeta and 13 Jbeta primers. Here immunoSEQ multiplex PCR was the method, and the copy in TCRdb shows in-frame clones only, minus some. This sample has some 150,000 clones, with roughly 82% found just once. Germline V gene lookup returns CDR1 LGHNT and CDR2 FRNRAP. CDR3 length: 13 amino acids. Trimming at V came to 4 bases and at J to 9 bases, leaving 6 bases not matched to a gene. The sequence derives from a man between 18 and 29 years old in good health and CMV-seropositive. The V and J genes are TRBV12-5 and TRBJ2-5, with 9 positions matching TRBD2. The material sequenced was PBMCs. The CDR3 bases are TGTGCTAGTGGTTCGACTAGCGGCAGGGCCCAGTACTTC. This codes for CASGSTSGRAQYF.